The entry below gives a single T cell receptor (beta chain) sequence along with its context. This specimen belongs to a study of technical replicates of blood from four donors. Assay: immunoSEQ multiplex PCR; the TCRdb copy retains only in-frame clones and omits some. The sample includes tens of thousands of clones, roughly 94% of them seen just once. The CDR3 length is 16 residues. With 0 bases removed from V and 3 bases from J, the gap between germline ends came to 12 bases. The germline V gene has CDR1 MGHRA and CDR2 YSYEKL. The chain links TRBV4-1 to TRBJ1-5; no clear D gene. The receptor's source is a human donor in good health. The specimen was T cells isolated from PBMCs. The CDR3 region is CASSQDWSLLNQPQHF. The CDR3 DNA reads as TGCGCCAGCAGCCAAGATTGGTCACTGCTCAATCAGCCCCAGCATTTT.